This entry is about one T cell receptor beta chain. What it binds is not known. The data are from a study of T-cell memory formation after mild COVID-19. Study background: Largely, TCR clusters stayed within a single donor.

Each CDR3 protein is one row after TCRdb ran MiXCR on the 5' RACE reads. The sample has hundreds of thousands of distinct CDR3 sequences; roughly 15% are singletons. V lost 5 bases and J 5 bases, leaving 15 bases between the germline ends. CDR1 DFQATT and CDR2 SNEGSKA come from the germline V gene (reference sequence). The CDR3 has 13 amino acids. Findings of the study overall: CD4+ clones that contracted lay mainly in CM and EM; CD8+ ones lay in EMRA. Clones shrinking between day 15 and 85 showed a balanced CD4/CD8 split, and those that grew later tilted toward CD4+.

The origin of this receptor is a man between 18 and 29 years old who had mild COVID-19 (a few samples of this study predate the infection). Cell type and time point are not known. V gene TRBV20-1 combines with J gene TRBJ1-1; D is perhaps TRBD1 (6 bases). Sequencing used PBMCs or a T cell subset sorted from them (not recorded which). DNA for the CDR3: TGCAGTGCTCGACAGGACAGAGAAACTGAAGCTTTCTTT. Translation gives CSARQDRETEAFF.